This TCR beta chain was identified during a study of CD8 T cells in Susac syndrome. With random hexamers, roughly 0.5 to 1 ug RNA was reverse transcribed. The method of amplification for TCR beta CDR3 was immunoSEQ multiplex PCR, covering 54 Vbeta and 13 Jbeta. TCRdb re-called the immunoSEQ multiplex PCR reads with MiXCR, one entry per CDR3 protein. The repertoire holds over 100,000 distinct CDR3 sequences, with nearly 96% as singletons. V shed 5 bases, J shed 8 bases, and the junction held 4 bases outside the gene matches. CDR1 LNHDA and CDR2 SQIVND come from the germline V gene (reference sequence). This CDR3 comprises 13 residues. TCR beta sequencing covered blood CD8+ and CD4+ T cells. TEMRA cells were enriched by FACS, and CD4+ and CD8+ T cells were negatively isolated. This clonotype was picked up a small number of times.

V is TRBV19 and J is TRBJ2-1; 9 bases match TRBD1. This clonotype originated in a human donor with Susac syndrome. Sequenced input: CD4+ T cells from PBMCs. The CDR3, as DNA: TGTGCCAGTAGTCCGCGGACAGGGGATGAGCAGTTCTTC. It specifies CASSPRTGDEQFF.